The clone carrying this TCR beta chain turned up a few times. This record comes from a study of cytomegalovirus exposure and HLA in healthy donors. Between the trimmed V and J ends, which lost 2 bases and 9 bases, there was a span of 22 bases. Germline CDR1 and CDR2: MNHEY and SVGAGI. This CDR3 spans 16 amino acids. 13 Jbeta primers and 60 Vbeta primers were used for the PCR. The repertoire was sequenced with immunoSEQ multiplex PCR; TCRdb's copy has only in-frame clones and lacks some. This sample has 150,000 to 200,000 clones, with 76% found just once. Sequences were obtained from PBMCs. The sequence came from a male donor in good health and CMV-seronegative. The chain combines TRBV6-5 with TRBJ1-2, with a weak D call TRBD1 (5 bases). The CDR3 loop is CASSYGAGRARRRYTF. The DNA of the CDR3 is TGTGCCAGCAGTTACGGGGCAGGCAGGGCTCGACGGCGCTACACCTTC.